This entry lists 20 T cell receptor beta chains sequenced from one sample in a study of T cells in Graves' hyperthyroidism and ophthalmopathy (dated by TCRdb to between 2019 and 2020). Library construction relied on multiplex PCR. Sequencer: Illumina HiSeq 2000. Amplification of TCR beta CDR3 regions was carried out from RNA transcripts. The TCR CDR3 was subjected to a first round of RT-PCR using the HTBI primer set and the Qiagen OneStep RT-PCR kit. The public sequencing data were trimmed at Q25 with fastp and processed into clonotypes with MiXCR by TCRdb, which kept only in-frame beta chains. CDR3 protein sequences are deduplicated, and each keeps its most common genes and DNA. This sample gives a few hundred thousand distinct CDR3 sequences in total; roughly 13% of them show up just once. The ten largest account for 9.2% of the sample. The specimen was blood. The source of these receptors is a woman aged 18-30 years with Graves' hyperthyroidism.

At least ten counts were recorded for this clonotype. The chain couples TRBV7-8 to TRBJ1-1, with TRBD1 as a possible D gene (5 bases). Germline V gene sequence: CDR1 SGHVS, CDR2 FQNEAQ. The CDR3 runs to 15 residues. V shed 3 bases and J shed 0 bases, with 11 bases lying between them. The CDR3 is CASSFIDSMNTEAFF. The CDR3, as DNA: TGTGCCAGCAGCTTTATTGACAGCATGAACACTGAAGCTTTCTTT.

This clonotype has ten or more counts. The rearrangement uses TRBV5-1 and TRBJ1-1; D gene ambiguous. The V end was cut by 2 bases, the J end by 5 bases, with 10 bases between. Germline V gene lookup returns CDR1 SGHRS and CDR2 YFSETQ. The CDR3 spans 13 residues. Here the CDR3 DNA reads TGCGCCAGCAGCTTAGAGGTTTGGACTGAAGCTTTCTTT. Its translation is CASSLEVWTEAFF.

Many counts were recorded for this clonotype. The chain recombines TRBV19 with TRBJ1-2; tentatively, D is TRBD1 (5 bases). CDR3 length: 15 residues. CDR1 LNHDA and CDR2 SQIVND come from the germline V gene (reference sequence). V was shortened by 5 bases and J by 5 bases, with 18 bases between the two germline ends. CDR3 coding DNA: TGTGCCAGTAGTGTGTACGGGGCGGGTGAATATGGCTACACCTTC. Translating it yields CASSVYGAGEYGYTF.

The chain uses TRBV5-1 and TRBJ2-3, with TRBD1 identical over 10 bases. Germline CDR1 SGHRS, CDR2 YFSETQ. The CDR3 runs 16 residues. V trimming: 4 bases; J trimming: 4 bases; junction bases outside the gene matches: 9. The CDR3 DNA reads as TGCGCCAGCAGCCCCGACAGGGGGCGACCCCCAGATACGCAGTATTTT. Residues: CASSPDRGRPPDTQYF.

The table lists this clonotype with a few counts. CDR3 DNA: TGTGCCAGCAGCGGGGGCCCATACCCAGATACGCAGTATTTT. Translating gives CASSGGPYPDTQYF. The chain recombines TRBV9 with TRBJ2-3; possibly TRBD1 for D (5 bases). Trimming shortened V by 3 bases and J by 4 bases, and 12 bases separated the two germline ends. The CDR3 loop spans 14 amino acids. Germline loops: CDR1 SGDLS, CDR2 YYNGEE.

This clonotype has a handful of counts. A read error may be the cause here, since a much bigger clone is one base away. This CDR3 is CASSSGRLNTVAFF. CDR3 nucleotides: TGCGCCAGCAGCTCCGGACGTCTGAACACTGTAGCTTTCTTT. The V and J genes are TRBV5-1 and TRBJ1-1; unclear D gene. The germline CDR1 and CDR2 sequences are SGHRS and YFSETQ. The length of the CDR3 is 14 residues.

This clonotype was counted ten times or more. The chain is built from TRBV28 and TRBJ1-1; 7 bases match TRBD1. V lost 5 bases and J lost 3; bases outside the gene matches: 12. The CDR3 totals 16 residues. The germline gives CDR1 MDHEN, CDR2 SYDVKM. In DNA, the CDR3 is TGTGCCAGCAGTCCCCCCCTTGGACAGGAACACACTGAAGCTTTCTTT. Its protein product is CASSPPLGQEHTEAFF.

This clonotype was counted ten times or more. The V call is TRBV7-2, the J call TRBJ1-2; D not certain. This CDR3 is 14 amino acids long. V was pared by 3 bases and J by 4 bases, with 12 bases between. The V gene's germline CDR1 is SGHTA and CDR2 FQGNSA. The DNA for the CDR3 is TGTGCCAGCAGCTTCGGAGCCCCTACCTATGGCTACACCTTC. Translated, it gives CASSFGAPTYGYTF.

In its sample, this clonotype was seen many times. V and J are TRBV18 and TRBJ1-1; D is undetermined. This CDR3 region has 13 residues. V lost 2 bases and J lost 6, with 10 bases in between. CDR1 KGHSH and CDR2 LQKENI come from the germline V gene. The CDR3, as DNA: TGTGCCAGCTCACCAACAGACAAACCTGAAGCTTTCTTT. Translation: CASSPTDKPEAFF. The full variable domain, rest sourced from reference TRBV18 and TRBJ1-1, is NAGVMQNPRHLVRRRGQEARLRCSPMKGHSHVYWYRQLPEEGLKFMVYLQKENIIDESGMPKERFSAEFPKEGPSILRIQQVVRGDSAAYFCASSPTDKPEAFFGQGTRLTVV.

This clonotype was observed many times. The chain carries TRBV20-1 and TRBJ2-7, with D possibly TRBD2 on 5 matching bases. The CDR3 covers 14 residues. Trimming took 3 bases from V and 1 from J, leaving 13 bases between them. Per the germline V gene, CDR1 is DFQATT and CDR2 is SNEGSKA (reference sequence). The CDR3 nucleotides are TGCAGTGCTAGTGACGGACTCTCTTCCTACGAGCAGTACTTC. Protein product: CSASDGLSSYEQYF.

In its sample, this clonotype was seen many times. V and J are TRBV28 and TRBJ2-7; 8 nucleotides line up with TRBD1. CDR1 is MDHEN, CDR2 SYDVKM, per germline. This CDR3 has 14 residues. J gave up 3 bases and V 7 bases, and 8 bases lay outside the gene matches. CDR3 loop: CASNHQGANYEQYF. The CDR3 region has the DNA TGTGCCAGCAACCATCAGGGGGCGAACTACGAGCAGTACTTC.

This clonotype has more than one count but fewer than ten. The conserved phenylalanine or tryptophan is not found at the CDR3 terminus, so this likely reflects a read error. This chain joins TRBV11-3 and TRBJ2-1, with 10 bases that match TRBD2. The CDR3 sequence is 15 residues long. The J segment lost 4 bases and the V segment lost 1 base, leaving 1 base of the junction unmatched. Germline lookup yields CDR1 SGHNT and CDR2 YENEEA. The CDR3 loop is CASSLGAGGYNEQFS. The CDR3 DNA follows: TGTGCCAGCAGCTTAGGAGCGGGGGGGTACAATGAGCAGTTCTCC.

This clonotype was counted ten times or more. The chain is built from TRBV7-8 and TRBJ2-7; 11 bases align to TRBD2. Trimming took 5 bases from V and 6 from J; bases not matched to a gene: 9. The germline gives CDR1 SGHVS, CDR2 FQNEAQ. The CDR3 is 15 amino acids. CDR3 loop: CASSLWTSGSGEQYF. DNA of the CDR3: TGTGCCAGCAGCCTATGGACTAGCGGGTCTGGCGAGCAGTACTTC.

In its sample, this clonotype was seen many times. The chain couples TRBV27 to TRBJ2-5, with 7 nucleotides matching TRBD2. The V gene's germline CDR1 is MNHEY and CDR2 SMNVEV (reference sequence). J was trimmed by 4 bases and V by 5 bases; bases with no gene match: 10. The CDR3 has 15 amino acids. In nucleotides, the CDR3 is TGTGCCAGCAGTCAAGGGACGGGGGGTAGAGAGACCCAGTACTTC. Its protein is CASSQGTGGRETQYF.

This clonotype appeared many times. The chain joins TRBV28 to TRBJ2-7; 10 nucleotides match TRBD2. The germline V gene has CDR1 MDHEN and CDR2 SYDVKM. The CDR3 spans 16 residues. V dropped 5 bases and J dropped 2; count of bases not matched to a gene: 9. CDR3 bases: TGTGCCAGCAGTCCCGCGGGAGCGGGGGGGCCCTACGAGCAGTACTTC. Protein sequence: CASSPAGAGGPYEQYF. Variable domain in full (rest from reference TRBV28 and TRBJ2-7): DVKVTQSSRYLVKRTGEKVFLECVQDMDHENMFWYRQDPGLGLRLIYFSYDVKMKEKGDIPEGYSVSREKKERFSLILESASTNQTSMYLCASSPAGAGGPYEQYFGPGTRLTVT.

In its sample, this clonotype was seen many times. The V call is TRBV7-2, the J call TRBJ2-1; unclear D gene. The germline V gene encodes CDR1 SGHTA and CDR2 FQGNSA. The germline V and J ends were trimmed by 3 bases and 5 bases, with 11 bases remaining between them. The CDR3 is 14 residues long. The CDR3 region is CASSFIPVDNEQFF. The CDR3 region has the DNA TGTGCCAGCAGCTTTATTCCGGTAGACAATGAGCAGTTCTTC.

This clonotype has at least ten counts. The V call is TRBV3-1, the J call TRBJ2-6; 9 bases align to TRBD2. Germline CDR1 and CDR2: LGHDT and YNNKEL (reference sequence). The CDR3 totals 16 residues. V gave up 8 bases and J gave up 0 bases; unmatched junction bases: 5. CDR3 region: CASEAGGSSGANVLTF. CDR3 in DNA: TGTGCCAGCGAGGCGGGGGGGAGCTCTGGGGCCAACGTCCTGACTTTC.

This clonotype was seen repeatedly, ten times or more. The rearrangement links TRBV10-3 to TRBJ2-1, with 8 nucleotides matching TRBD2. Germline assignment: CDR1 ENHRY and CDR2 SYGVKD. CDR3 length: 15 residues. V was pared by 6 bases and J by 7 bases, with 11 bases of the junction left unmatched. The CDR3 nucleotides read TGTGCCATCAGATCCCTATGGGCTAGCGGGAATGAGCAGTTCTTC. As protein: CAIRSLWASGNEQFF.

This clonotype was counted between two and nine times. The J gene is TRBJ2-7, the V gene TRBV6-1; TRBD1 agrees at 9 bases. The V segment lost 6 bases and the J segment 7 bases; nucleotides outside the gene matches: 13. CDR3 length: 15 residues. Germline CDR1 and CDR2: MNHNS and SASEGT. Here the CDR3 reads CASRTAGTGLQEQYF. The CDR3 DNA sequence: TGTGCCAGCAGGACCGCCGGGACAGGGCTCCAGGAGCAGTACTTC.

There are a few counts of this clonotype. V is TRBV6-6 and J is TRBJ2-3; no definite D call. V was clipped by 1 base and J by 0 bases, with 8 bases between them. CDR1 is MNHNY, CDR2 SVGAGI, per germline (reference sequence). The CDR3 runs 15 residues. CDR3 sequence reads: CASSYWAPSTDTQYF. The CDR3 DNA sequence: TGTGCCAGCAGTTACTGGGCTCCAAGCACAGATACGCAGTATTTT.